This is a list of T cell receptor beta chains from one sample in a study of human T cells and chemical hapten exposure. TCRdb called the RACE reads again in MiXCR, with one record for every CDR3 protein. The repertoire has roughly 110,000 distinct CDR3 sequences, less than 15% of them found once; the top ten carry 1.5% to 2%. Source: whole blood, taken in connection with sensitization to the hapten diphenylcyclopropenone (DPC). These receptor sequences come from a woman in her fifties or sixties with alopecia areata. Some clones in this sample may be carry-over from other donors' samples. Each CDR3 is given with its conserved first and last residue. Fields, in order: V gene, J gene, CDR3 protein.

TRBV19	TRBJ1-1	CASSMATATEAFF
TRBV4-3	TRBJ1-4	CASSPGQGLLNEKLFF
TRBV20-1	TRBJ2-7	CSASGPIDRYEQYF
TRBV11-1	TRBJ2-5	CASSAAETQYF
TRBV11-2	TRBJ2-1	CASSSGASSGHYNEQFF
TRBV28	TRBJ2-7	CASIGALGDRGRGEQYF
TRBV20-1	TRBJ1-2	CSARAGDGYTF
TRBV5-5	TRBJ1-4	CASSSGGLWTNEKLFF
TRBV7-2	TRBJ1-1	CASSLVEDTEAFF
TRBV9	TRBJ2-5	CASSGSEETQYF
TRBV7-9	TRBJ2-7	CASSRGDRWKYF
TRBV12-3/TRBV12-4	TRBJ1-2	CASSRQDLHGYTF
TRBV7-6	TRBJ2-3	CASSLAPGEDTQYF
TRBV19	TRBJ2-6	CASRLSGANVLTF
TRBV29-1	TRBJ1-1	CSARQMNTEAFF
TRBV6-5	TRBJ2-2	CASMAGGLTGELFF
TRBV7-2	TRBJ2-1	CASSARQGVQFF
TRBV7-2	TRBJ2-1	CASSLWTRGFYNEQFF